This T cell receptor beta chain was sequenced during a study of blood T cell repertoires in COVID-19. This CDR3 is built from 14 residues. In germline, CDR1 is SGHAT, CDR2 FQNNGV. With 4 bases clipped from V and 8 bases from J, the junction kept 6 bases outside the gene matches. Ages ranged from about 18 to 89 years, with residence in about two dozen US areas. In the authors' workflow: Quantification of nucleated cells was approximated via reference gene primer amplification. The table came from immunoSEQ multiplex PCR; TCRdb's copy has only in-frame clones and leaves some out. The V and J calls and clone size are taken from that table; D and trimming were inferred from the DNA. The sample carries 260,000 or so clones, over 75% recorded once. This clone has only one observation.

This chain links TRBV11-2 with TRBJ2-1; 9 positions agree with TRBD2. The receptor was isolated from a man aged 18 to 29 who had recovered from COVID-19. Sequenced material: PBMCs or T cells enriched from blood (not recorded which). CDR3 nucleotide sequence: TGTGCCAGCAGCTCGGGACTAGCCCCCCATGAGCAGTTCTTC. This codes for CASSSGLAPHEQFF. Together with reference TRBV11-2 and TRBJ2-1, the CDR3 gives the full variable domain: EAGVAQSPRYKIIEKRQSVAFWCNPISGHATLYWYQQILGQGPKLLIQFQNNGVVDDSQLPKDRFSAERLKGVDSTLKIQPAKLEDSAVYLCASSSGLAPHEQFFGPGTRLTVL.